This TCR beta chain was observed in a study of T cells in Graves' hyperthyroidism and ophthalmopathy (dated by TCRdb to the late 2010s). At the level of the whole study: Peripheral blood was sampled at the time of initial diagnosis, prior to any treatment. Thyroid tissue and blood T-cell repertoires from about six Graves' hyperthyroidism patients were also compared in the study. For training and testing, the 100 or so patients in the discovery cohort were randomly divided in a 7:3 ratio. To identify TCR V-J signatures that set the groups apart, the researchers used a discovery cohort of about a hundred patients, made up of 40 to 45 with Graves' ophthalmopathy and about 55 with stable Graves' hyperthyroidism. Once sampling was done, hyperthyroidism patients were given methimazole at a starting dose of 30 mg daily, whereas ophthalmopathy patients were given high-dose intravenous methylprednisolone. Prospective prediction of ophthalmopathy was tested in an independent validation cohort consisting of 18 to 20 hyperthyroidism patients and some 16 patients who later progressed to ophthalmopathy. TCR Vbeta CDR3 sequencing of some 140 peripheral blood samples (about 45 ophthalmopathy, over 70 hyperthyroidism and roughly 17 progressor patients) is reported in the paper. What the study reported, not specific to this receptor: Sample size was not statistically predetermined, and blinding of investigators to group allocation was not performed. Most expanded thyroid clonotypes (frequency above 0.001) were also found in blood, which suggests that blood repertoires may mirror thyroid immune responses. Ophthalmopathy was separated from stable hyperthyroidism by a 13 V-J signature model, with just over 85% sensitivity and roughly 84% specificity obtained in cross-validation and 80%/75% obtained in testing. During validation, the model predicted progression to ophthalmopathy a median of approximately six months ahead of onset, with around 71% sensitivity and 72.22% specificity.

This clonotype was observed many times. The target of this receptor is not known. Base qualities are not at hand, and no much larger clone is one base apart. The TCR beta CDR3 regions were amplified from the RNA transcripts. For the first round of RT-PCR on the TCR CDR3, the HTBI primer set was used together with the Qiagen OneStep RT-PCR kit. Libraries were constructed in a second round of multiplex PCR, after which size selection and purification were performed. Libraries were sequenced paired-end with 100 bp reads on an Illumina HiSeq2000. Turning to the authors' computational methods: SOAPnuke was used to process the raw data, removing reads that contained adapters or uncalled bases, had a mean Phred below 15, or lacked an exact match to the constant primer or identifier. High-quality paired reads were merged using COPE v1.2.5, and each unique nucleotide sequence was defined as a clonotype. MiTCR v1.1 was used to align clonotypes to the IMGT TRBV, TRBD and TRBJ reference segments. The analysis included only V-J combinations with a frequency above 0.0001, which together covered approximately 99% of the repertoires. A TCS score was defined as the ratio between F50 (clonal expansion) and ExV (chaos), using BLOSUM62-based TCRdist between CDR3 peptides within each V-J. Welch's t-statistics and random forest reduced several hundred V-J features to 13, which were used in a naive Bayes classifier (R e1071). Starting from the raw public reads, TCRdb applied fastp trimming at Q25, assembled clones with MiXCR and retained in-frame beta chains. Rows are unified per CDR3 protein, each entry keeping the most common DNA and genes. These V and J calls rely on TCRdb rather than the paper's analysis. The sample table holds fewer than 700,000 distinct CDR3 sequences, of which 17% were seen once. The ten largest clones represent 17% of the sample.

In the ophthalmopathy patients, disease was moderately to severely active, with a Clinical Activity Score of 3 or more, a NOSPECS grade of 4 or more, and a duration of less than 3 months. Exclusion was applied to patients with uncontrolled infections, other autoimmune diseases, pregnancy or lactation. Diagnoses relied on clinical symptoms, serum thyroxine and TRAb, thyroid ultrasound and orbital computed tomography. Ficoll-Paque density gradient centrifugation was used to isolate PBMCs from about 10 ml of fresh peripheral blood. Total RNA was extracted with Trizol reagent, and quality was checked on an Agilent 2100 Bioanalyzer. This sequence was found in a woman younger than 35 with Graves' ophthalmopathy. Sequences were obtained from blood.

The CDR3: CSAPTRLAGGRGDTQYF. The DNA is TGCAGTGCTCCCACTAGGCTAGCGGGGGGGCGTGGAGATACGCAGTATTTT. Recombination joined TRBV20-1 with TRBJ2-3; 12 bases in between match TRBD2. The CDR3 goes from the cysteine to the phenylalanine over 17 residues. The entry retains the CDR3 DNA only, 51 bases that are in frame from base 1. For CDR1 and CDR2, the germline V gene (reference sequence) lists DFQATT and SNEGSKA. Trimming removed 5 bases from V and 5 bases from J; the gene matches leave 14 bases unexplained.